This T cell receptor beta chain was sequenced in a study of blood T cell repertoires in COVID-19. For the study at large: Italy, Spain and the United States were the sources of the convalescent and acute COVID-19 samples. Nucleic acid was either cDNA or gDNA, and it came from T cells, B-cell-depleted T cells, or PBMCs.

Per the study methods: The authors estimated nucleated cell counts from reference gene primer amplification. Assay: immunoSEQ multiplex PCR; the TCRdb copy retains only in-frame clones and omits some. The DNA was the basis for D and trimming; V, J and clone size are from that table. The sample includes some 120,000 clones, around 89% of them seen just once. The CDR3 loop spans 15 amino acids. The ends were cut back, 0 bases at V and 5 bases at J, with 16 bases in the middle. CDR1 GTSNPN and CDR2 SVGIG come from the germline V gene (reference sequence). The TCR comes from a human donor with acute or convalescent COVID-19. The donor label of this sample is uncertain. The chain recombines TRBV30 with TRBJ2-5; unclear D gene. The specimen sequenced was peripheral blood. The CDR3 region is CAWSVSQAGRETQYF. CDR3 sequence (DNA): TGTGCCTGGAGTGTATCGCAGGCAGGTCGGGAGACCCAGTACTTC.